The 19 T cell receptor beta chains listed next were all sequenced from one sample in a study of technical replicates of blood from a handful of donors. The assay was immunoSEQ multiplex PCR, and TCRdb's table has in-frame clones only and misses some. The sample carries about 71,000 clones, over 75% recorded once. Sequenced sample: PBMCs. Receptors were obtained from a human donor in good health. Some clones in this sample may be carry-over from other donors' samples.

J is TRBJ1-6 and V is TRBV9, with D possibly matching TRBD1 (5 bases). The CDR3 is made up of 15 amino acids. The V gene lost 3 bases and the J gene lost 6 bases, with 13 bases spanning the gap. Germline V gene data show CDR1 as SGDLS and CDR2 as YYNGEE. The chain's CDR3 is CASSGITGTNSPLHF. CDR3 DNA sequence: TGTGCCAGCAGCGGAATCACAGGCACTAATTCACCCCTCCACTTT.

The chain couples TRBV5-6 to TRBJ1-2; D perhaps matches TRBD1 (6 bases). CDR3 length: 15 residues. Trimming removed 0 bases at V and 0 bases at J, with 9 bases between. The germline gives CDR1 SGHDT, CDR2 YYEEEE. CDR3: CASSLGTASNYGYTF. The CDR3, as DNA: TGTGCCAGCAGCTTGGGGACAGCCTCTAACTATGGCTACACCTTC.

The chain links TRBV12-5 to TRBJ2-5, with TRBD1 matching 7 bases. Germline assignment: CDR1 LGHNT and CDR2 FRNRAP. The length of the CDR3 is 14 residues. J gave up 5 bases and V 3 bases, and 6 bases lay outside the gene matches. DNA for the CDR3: TGTGCTAGTGGTTTACTAGGGGGCAGGGAGACCCAGTACTTC. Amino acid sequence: CASGLLGGRETQYF.

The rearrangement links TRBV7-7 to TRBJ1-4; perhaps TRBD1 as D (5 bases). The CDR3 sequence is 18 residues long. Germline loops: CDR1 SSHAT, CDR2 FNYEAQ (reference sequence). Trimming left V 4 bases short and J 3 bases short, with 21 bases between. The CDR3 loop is CASSSVVEWGGPNEKLFF. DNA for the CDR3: TGTGCCAGCAGCTCGGTTGTTGAGTGGGGGGGACCTAATGAAAAACTGTTTTTT. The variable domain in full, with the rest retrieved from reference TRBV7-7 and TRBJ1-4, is GAGVSQSPRYKVTKRGQDVTLRCDPISSHATLYWYQQALGQGPEFLTYFNYEAQPDKSGLPSDRFSAERPEGSISTLTIQRTEQRDSAMYRCASSSVVEWGGPNEKLFFGSGTQLSVL.

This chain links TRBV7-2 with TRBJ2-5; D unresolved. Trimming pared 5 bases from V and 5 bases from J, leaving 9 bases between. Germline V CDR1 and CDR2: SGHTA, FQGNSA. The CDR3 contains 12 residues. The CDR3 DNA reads TGTGCCAGCAGCCCTAGAAACGAGACCCAGTACTTC. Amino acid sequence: CASSPRNETQYF.

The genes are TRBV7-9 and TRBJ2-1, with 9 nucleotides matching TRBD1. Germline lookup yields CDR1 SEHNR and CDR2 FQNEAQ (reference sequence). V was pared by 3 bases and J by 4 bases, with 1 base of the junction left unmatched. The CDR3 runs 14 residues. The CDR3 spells CASSLGQGYNEQFF. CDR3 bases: TGTGCCAGCAGCTTGGGACAGGGTTACAATGAGCAGTTCTTC.

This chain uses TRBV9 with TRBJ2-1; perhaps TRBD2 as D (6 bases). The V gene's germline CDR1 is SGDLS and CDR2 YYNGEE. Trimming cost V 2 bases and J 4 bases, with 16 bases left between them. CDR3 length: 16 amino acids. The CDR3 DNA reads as TGTGCCAGCAGCGTGGGACTCCCAGAAGGATACAATGAGCAGTTCTTC. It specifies CASSVGLPEGYNEQFF.

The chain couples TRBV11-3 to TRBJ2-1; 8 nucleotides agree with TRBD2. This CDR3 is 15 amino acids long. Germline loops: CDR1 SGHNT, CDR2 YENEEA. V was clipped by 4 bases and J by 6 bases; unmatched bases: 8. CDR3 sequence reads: CASSSGGRTFNEQFF. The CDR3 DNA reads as TGTGCCAGCAGCTCTGGCGGGAGGACTTTCAATGAGCAGTTCTTC.

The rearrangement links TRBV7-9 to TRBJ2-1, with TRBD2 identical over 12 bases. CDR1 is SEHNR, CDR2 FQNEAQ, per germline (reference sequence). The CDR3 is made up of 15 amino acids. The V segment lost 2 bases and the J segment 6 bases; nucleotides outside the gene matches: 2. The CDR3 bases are TGTGCCAGCAGCTTAAGACTAGCGGGGGTCAATGAGCAGTTCTTC. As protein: CASSLRLAGVNEQFF.

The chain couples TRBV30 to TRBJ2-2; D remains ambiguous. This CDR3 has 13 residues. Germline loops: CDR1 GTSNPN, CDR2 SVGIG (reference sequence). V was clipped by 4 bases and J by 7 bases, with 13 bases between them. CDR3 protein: CAWTRRFGGELFF. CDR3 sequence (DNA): TGTGCCTGGACTAGACGGTTCGGCGGGGAGCTGTTTTTT.

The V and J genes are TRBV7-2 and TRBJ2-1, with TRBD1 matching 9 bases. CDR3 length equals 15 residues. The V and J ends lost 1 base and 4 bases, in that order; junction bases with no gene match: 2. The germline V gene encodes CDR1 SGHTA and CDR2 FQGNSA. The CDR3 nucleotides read TGTGCCAGCAGCTTAGACGGACAGGGGTACAATGAGCAGTTCTTC. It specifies CASSLDGQGYNEQFF.

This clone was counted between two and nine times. The CDR3 region is CASSLQTSRGGEQYF. DNA of the CDR3: TGTGCCAGCAGCTTACAGACCTCAAGAGGGGGCGAGCAGTACTTC. This chain joins TRBV7-2 and TRBJ2-7; D may be TRBD1 (6 bases). The germline CDR1 and CDR2 sequences are SGHTA and FQGNSA. Trimming took off 2 bases at V and 6 bases at J, with 17 bases between the two ends. This CDR3 has 15 residues.

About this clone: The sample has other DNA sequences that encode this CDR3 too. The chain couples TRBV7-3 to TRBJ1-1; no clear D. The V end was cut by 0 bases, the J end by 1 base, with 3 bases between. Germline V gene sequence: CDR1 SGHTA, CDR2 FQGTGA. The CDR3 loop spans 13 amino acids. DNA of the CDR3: TGTGCCAGCAGCTTAACCAGGAACACTGAAGCTTTCTTT. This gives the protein CASSLTRNTEAFF.

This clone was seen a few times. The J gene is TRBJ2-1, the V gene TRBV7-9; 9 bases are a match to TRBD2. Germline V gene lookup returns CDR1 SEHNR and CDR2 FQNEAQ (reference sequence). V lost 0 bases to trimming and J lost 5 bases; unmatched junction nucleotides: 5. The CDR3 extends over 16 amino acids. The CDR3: CASSLALRGGDNEQFF. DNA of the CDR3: TGTGCCAGCAGCTTAGCGTTACGCGGGGGGGACAATGAGCAGTTCTTC.

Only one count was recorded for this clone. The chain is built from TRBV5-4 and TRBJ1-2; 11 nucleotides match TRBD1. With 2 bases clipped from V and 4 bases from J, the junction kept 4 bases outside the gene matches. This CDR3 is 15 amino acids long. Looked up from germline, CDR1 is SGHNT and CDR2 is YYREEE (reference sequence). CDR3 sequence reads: CASSFGQGASYGYTF. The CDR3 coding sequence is TGTGCCAGCAGCTTCGGACAGGGGGCAAGCTATGGCTACACCTTC.

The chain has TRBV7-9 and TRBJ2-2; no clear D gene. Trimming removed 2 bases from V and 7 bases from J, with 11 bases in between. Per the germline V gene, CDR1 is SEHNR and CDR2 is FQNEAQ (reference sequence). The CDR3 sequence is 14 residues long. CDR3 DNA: TGTGCCAGCAGCTTATTAAGCGACGGCGGGGAGCTGTTTTTT. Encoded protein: CASSLLSDGGELFF.

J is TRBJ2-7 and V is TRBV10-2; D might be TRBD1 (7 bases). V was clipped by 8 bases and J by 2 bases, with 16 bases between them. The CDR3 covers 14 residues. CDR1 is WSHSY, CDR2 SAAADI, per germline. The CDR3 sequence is CASDSAGGTYEQYF. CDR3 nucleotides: TGCGCCAGCGACTCGGCAGGGGGGACCTACGAGCAGTACTTC.

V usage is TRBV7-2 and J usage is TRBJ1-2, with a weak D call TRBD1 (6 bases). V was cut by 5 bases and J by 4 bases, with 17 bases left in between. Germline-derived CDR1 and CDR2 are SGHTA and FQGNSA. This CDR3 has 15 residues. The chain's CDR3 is CASSPDSQKPYGYTF. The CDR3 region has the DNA TGTGCCAGCAGCCCGGACAGCCAAAAGCCCTATGGCTACACCTTC.

DNA for the CDR3: TGTGCCATCAGTGAGTCGGGGACAGGGGTCCGTCAAGAGACCCAGTACTTC. Residues: CAISESGTGVRQETQYF. The chain uses TRBV10-3 and TRBJ2-5; 10 nucleotides align to TRBD1. CDR1 is ENHRY and CDR2 is SYGVKD in the germline V gene. This CDR3 contains 17 residues. Unmatched junction bases numbered 6, after V lost 0 bases and J lost 2 bases.